Presented here are 19 T cell receptor beta chains from one specimen sequenced in a study of blood T cell repertoires in COVID-19. The data were produced by immunoSEQ multiplex PCR, yet TCRdb's version contains in-frame clones alone and is incomplete. Of around 200,000 clones in the sample, 75% to 85% were seen once. Material for sequencing was peripheral blood. All receptors derive from a woman in her thirties with COVID-19, enrolled during active disease.

This clone has just a few counts. This sequence joins TRBV6-5 and TRBJ1-4, with D uncertain. CDR3 length: 14 amino acids. The V end lost 4 bases, the J end lost 4 bases, and 10 bases lay between the germline ends. Germline lookup yields CDR1 MNHEY and CDR2 SVGAGI. The CDR3 reads CASSFGRYNEKLFF. In DNA, the CDR3 is TGTGCCAGCAGTTTCGGCAGGTATAATGAAAAACTGTTTTTT.

This sequence joins TRBV15 and TRBJ2-7; 8 bases fit TRBD2. Germline CDR1 reads LNHNV; CDR2 reads YYDKDF (reference sequence). The V and J ends lost 0 bases and 3 bases, in that order; junction bases with no gene match: 4. The CDR3 has 15 amino acids. The CDR3 bases are TGTGCCACCAGCAGAGATCGCGGGGGGTACTACGAGCAGTACTTC. Translating gives CATSRDRGGYYEQYF.

This chain connects TRBV19 to TRBJ1-4, with 9 bases lining up with TRBD1. V gave up 6 bases and J gave up 8 bases; unmatched junction bases: 4. Germline V CDR1 and CDR2: LNHDA, SQIVND (reference sequence). This CDR3 region has 13 residues. CDR3 in amino acids: CASSTGGAEKLFF. The CDR3 coding sequence is TGTGCCAGTAGCACAGGGGGCGCGGAAAAACTGTTTTTT.

This clone was detected a few times. This chain joins TRBV7-2 and TRBJ2-7; D gene unclear. From germline, CDR1 is SGHTA and CDR2 FQGNSA. The V end lost 5 bases, the J end lost 3 bases, and 8 bases lay between the germline ends. The CDR3 contains 12 residues. The CDR3 DNA sequence: TGTGCCAGCAGCCCCCCGGTCTACGAGCAGTACTTC. This sequence encodes CASSPPVYEQYF. Based on the CDR3 plus reference TRBV7-2 and TRBJ2-7, the full variable domain is GAGVSQSPSNKVTEKGKDVELRCDPISGHTALYWYRQSLGQGLEFLIYFQGNSAPDKSGLPSDRFSAERTGGSVSTLTIQRTQQEDSAVYLCASSPPVYEQYFGPGTRLTVT.

The chain carries TRBV29-1 and TRBJ1-2; 11 bases map to TRBD1. The CDR3 consists of 13 residues. The germline gives CDR1 SQVTM, CDR2 ANQGSEA. V lost 3 bases, J lost 7 bases, and 4 bases stayed unmatched. Here the CDR3 DNA reads TGCAGCGTTGAGGGACAGGGGGTGGGTGGCTACACCTTC. Translating gives CSVEGQGVGGYTF.

The chain has TRBV5-1 and TRBJ1-2; a possible D gene is TRBD1 (6 bases). Per the germline V gene, CDR1 is SGHRS and CDR2 is YFSETQ. Between the trimmed V and J ends, which lost 4 bases and 4 bases, there was a span of 17 bases. The CDR3 runs to 15 residues. The CDR3 sequence: CASSPGAGTTYGYTF. CDR3 sequence (DNA): TGCGCCAGCAGCCCGGGGGCAGGGACTACCTATGGCTACACCTTC.

This clone is medium-sized (0.01 to 0.1%) within its sample. Other DNA sequences from this sample encode an identical CDR3 as well. This chain links TRBV11-2 with TRBJ1-5; D is possibly TRBD1 (5 bases). This CDR3 contains 14 residues. V gave up 1 base and J gave up 4 bases, with 8 bases separating them. CDR1 is SGHAT and CDR2 is FQNNGV in the germline V gene. The CDR3 DNA sequence: TGTGCCAGCAGCTTAGGGGGCTGGAATCAGCCCCAGCATTTT. Amino acid sequence: CASSLGGWNQPQHF.

This rearrangement joins TRBV5-6 to TRBJ1-6; 7 positions match TRBD1. Germline V gives CDR1 SGHDT, CDR2 YYEEEE. Trimming took 2 bases from V and 2 from J; bases not matched to a gene: 1. The CDR3 consists of 15 residues. The DNA for the CDR3 is TGTGCCAGCAGCTTTGGGACAGCCTATAATTCACCCCTCCACTTT. Its protein product is CASSFGTAYNSPLHF.

The rearrangement uses TRBV7-2 and TRBJ2-2, with D perhaps TRBD2 (6 bases). CDR3 length: 13 amino acids. CDR1 is SGHTA, CDR2 FQGNSA, per germline. Trimming stripped 6 bases from V and 4 bases from J, with 9 bases between. Written as DNA, the CDR3 is TGTGCCAGCAGGTTGACTAGCACCGGGGAGCTGTTTTTT. Amino acids: CASRLTSTGELFF.

The rearrangement links TRBV7-3 to TRBJ2-3; D possibly corresponds to TRBD2 (6 bases). Germline CDR1 is SGHTA and CDR2 is FQGTGA. The CDR3 is 15 residues long. Trimming removed 1 base at V and 2 bases at J, with 10 bases between. CDR3 DNA sequence: TGTGCCAGCAGCTTAAGTGCGGGGTTCACAGATACGCAGTATTTT. It is translated as CASSLSAGFTDTQYF.

The V and J genes are TRBV10-3 and TRBJ2-7; D perhaps matches TRBD1 (5 bases). V shed 8 bases and J shed 0 bases, with 17 bases lying between them. The CDR3 is made up of 15 amino acids. In germline, CDR1 is ENHRY, CDR2 SYGVKD. CDR3 amino acids: CAIGARAPSSYEQYF. The CDR3 nucleotides read TGTGCCATCGGGGCCAGGGCCCCGAGCTCCTACGAGCAGTACTTC.

The genes are TRBV28 and TRBJ1-2; perhaps TRBD1 as D (6 bases). The V end lost 3 bases, the J end lost 6 bases, and 17 bases lay between the germline ends. The CDR3 covers 15 residues. Germline V lookup: CDR1 MDHEN, CDR2 SYDVKM. The CDR3, as DNA: TGTGCCAGCAGTTTCTCTCTGCCAGGGGCAAATGGCTACACCTTC. Protein: CASSFSLPGANGYTF.

This clone was counted between two and nine times. The J gene is TRBJ2-7, the V gene TRBV7-9, with D maybe TRBD1 (6 bases). The CDR3 sequence is 13 residues long. Trimming left V 5 bases short and J 4 bases short, with 12 bases between. Looked up from germline, CDR1 is SEHNR and CDR2 is FQNEAQ (reference sequence). The CDR3 region is CASSARTDYEQYF. CDR3 sequence (DNA): TGTGCCAGCAGCGCACGGACAGATTACGAGCAGTACTTC.

The V gene is TRBV5-1, the J gene TRBJ1-1; TRBD1 aligns across 10 bases. With V trimmed by 4 bases and J by 0 bases, 9 bases remained unmatched. CDR3 size: 17 residues. CDR1 is SGHRS, CDR2 YFSETQ, per germline. CDR3 in amino acids: CASSPAGDRGLNTEAFF. CDR3 coding DNA: TGCGCCAGCAGCCCGGCGGGGGACAGGGGACTGAACACTGAAGCTTTCTTT.

The chain employs TRBV6-1 and TRBJ1-1, with a tentative D call TRBD1 (6 bases). Trimming pared 2 bases from V and 6 bases from J, leaving 16 bases between. The CDR3 runs 15 residues. The germline V gene has CDR1 MNHNS and CDR2 SASEGT. The CDR3: CASSEYRGALSEAFF. Written as DNA, the CDR3 is TGTGCCAGCAGTGAATATCGGGGGGCCTTGTCTGAAGCTTTCTTT.

The V gene is TRBV9, the J gene TRBJ2-5; unclear D gene. The germline gives CDR1 SGDLS, CDR2 YYNGEE. V gave up 0 bases and J gave up 3 bases, with 3 bases separating them. This CDR3 is 12 amino acids long. Here the CDR3 reads CASSVAEETQYF. Here the CDR3 DNA reads TGTGCCAGCAGCGTAGCTGAAGAGACCCAGTACTTC.

The V call is TRBV12-2, the J call TRBJ2-3; the table's D gene call, TRBD2, was not cross checked with the DNA. TRBV12-2 is a documented pseudogene. This CDR3 has 16 amino acids. The CDR3 loop is CASRLYSRGGFDTQYF. The CDR3 DNA follows: TGTGCAAGTCGCTTATACTCGCGGGGGGGTTTTGATACGCAGTATTTT.

The rearrangement links TRBV5-1 to TRBJ1-2, with 9 bases aligning to TRBD1. Per the germline V gene, CDR1 is SGHRS and CDR2 is YFSETQ. Trimming took 2 bases from V and 7 from J; bases not matched to a gene: 6. The CDR3 runs 14 residues. The CDR3 loop reads CASSFRDRVSGYTF. The CDR3 region has the DNA TGCGCCAGCAGCTTCCGGGACAGGGTTTCTGGCTACACCTTC. Complete variable domain (other parts from reference TRBV5-1 and TRBJ1-2): KAGVTQTPRYLIKTRGQQVTLSCSPISGHRSVSWYQQTPGQGLQFLFEYFSETQRNKGNFPGRFSGRQFSNSRSEMNVSTLELGDSALYLCASSFRDRVSGYTFGSGTRLTVV.

This chain joins TRBV9 and TRBJ2-1; 10 bases map to TRBD2. Trimming took 3 bases from V and 4 from J; bases not matched to a gene: 4. Germline lookup yields CDR1 SGDLS and CDR2 YYNGEE. The length of the CDR3 is 15 residues. The CDR3 protein is CASSDSSGSYNEQFF. The CDR3, as DNA: TGTGCCAGCAGCGACTCTAGCGGGAGTTACAATGAGCAGTTCTTC.